This TCR beta chain was identified in a study of Graves' ophthalmopathy and Graves' hyperthyroidism. General study results and limits: Ophthalmopathy was separated from stable hyperthyroidism by a 13-signature model with about 86% sensitivity and around 81% specificity.

Trimming removed 3 bases at V and 4 bases at J, with 12 bases between. The CDR3 totals 14 residues. Germline CDR1 reads LNHDA; CDR2 reads SQIVND (reference sequence). Concerning this clonotype: The target antigen is unknown.

Exclusion applied to patients with other autoimmune diseases, uncontrolled infections, pregnancy or lactation. Amplification targeted the TCR beta CDR3 regions, with RNA transcripts as the source material. HTBI primers were used in a first-round RT-PCR, which preceded a second-round multiplex PCR. MiXCR, applied by TCRdb to the multiplex PCR reads, yields one record per CDR3 protein. The data contain fewer than 600,000 distinct CDR3 sequences, approximately 15% of them singletons. The chain carries TRBV19 and TRBJ1-2, with D uncertain. The source is a young woman with Graves' ophthalmopathy. Sequencing was done on a sample of blood. CDR3 nucleotides: TGTGCCAGTAGTATCCCGGGGAGATTCTATGGCTACACCTTC. The encoded protein is CASSIPGRFYGYTF.